Following are 12 T cell receptor beta chains from one sample sequenced in a study of shared clonotypes between healthy human individuals. Data came from immunoSEQ multiplex PCR; TCRdb stores just in-frame clones and leaves some out. The table records about 530,000 clones, about 96% of them present only once. Sample: naive CD4+ T cells sorted from blood. Subset here: CD45RA+ positively selected. The receptors originated from a woman aged 25 to 45 in good health.

The rearrangement uses TRBV11-2 and TRBJ2-2, with D hard to call. CDR3 size: 15 residues. Germline CDR1 is SGHAT and CDR2 is FQNNGV. V lost 1 base, J lost 3 bases, and 9 bases lay in between. The CDR3 DNA reads as TGTGCCAGCAGCTTAGTGGCCATAGACACCGGGGAGCTGTTTTTT. Protein: CASSLVAIDTGELFF.

The gene calls are TRBV2 and TRBJ1-4; D ambiguous. V shed 6 bases and J shed 8 bases, with 10 bases lying between them. The germline gives CDR1 SNHLY, CDR2 FYNNEI. The CDR3 is 12 residues long. For the CDR3, the DNA is TGTGCCAGCAGCGCGTTTAAGGAAAAACTGTTTTTT. It translates to CASSAFKEKLFF.

The chain couples TRBV7-9 to TRBJ1-5; D might be TRBD1 (5 bases). CDR1 is SEHNR, CDR2 FQNEAQ, per germline (reference sequence). With 5 bases removed from V and 7 bases from J, the gap between germline ends came to 12 bases. CDR3 size: 13 residues. The chain's CDR3 is CASSVQGMQPQHF. CDR3 nucleotides: TGTGCCAGCAGCGTCCAGGGTATGCAGCCCCAGCATTTT.

This clone was detected only once. CDR3 DNA sequence: TGCAGCGTTGATCGTGATCATGGCTACACCTTC. This encodes CSVDRDHGYTF. The chain employs TRBV29-1 and TRBJ1-2, with D unresolved. With 3 bases removed from V and 6 bases from J, the gap between germline ends came to 8 bases. The CDR3 covers 11 residues. CDR1 is SQVTM, CDR2 ANQGSEA, per germline.

The rearrangement joins TRBV20-1 to TRBJ2-4; D is unclear. CDR3 size: 11 residues. Trimming removed 2 bases from V and 8 bases from J, with 7 bases in between. Looked up from germline, CDR1 is DFQATT and CDR2 is SNEGSKA (reference sequence). Here the CDR3 reads CSARTLHIQYF. CDR3 coding DNA: TGCAGTGCTAGAACCCTCCACATTCAGTACTTC.

In its sample, this clone was seen once. The chain uses TRBV18 and TRBJ2-7, with TRBD2 matching over 11 bases. Germline-derived CDR1 and CDR2 are KGHSH and LQKENI. This CDR3 is built from 15 residues. J lost 3 bases, V lost 6 bases, and 7 bases had no gene match. CDR3 residues: CASSPALAGGYEQYF. The DNA of the CDR3 is TGTGCCAGCTCGCCTGCCCTAGCGGGGGGCTACGAGCAGTACTTC.

This chain joins TRBV25-1 and TRBJ2-7, with TRBD2 matching over 7 bases. The CDR3 sequence is 13 residues long. The J segment lost 5 bases and the V segment lost 7 bases, leaving 8 bases of the junction unmatched. The V gene's germline CDR1 is MGHDK and CDR2 SYGVNS. Here the CDR3 DNA reads TGTGCCAGCATGGGGGGGATGAGGGACGAGCAGTACTTC. Translation gives CASMGGMRDEQYF.

V usage is TRBV7-2 and J usage is TRBJ2-3, with D tentatively TRBD2 (6 bases). Trimming shortened V by 5 bases and J by 1 base, and 13 bases separated the two germline ends. Germline-derived CDR1 and CDR2 are SGHTA and FQGNSA. This CDR3 spans 15 amino acids. The CDR3 DNA sequence: TGTGCCAGCAGCCCCGGGACTCTCCGCACAGATACGCAGTATTTT. This encodes CASSPGTLRTDTQYF.

The V call is TRBV9, the J call TRBJ1-1; D ambiguous. V gave up 0 bases and J gave up 3 bases, with 6 bases separating them. The CDR3 contains 13 residues. From germline, CDR1 is SGDLS and CDR2 YYNGEE. The CDR3 spells CASSVAWDTEAFF. DNA for the CDR3: TGTGCCAGCAGCGTAGCGTGGGACACTGAAGCTTTCTTT. Supplemented by reference TRBV9 and TRBJ1-1, the full variable domain reads DSGVTQTPKHLITATGQRVTLRCSPRSGDLSVYWYQQSLDQGLQFLIQYYNGEERAKGNILERFSAQQFPDLHSELNLSSLELGDSALYFCASSVAWDTEAFFGQGTRLTVV.

V is TRBV5-6 and J is TRBJ2-7; D not resolved. Looked up from germline, CDR1 is SGHDT and CDR2 is YYEEEE. The CDR3 totals 12 residues. The V and J ends lost 4 bases and 4 bases respectively, with 9 bases between them. The CDR3 coding sequence is TGTGCCAGCAGCGTTCGGGCATACGAGCAGTACTTC. It translates to CASSVRAYEQYF.

The J gene is TRBJ2-7, the V gene TRBV19; 11 nucleotides line up with TRBD2. This CDR3 comprises 16 residues. The germline CDR1 and CDR2 sequences are LNHDA and SQIVND (reference sequence). The junction had 8 bases not matched to a gene; V was cut back by 4 bases and J by 3 bases. As DNA, the CDR3 is TGTGCCAGTAGTAGACTAGCGGGAAGGTGGGTCTACGAGCAGTACTTC. This gives the protein CASSRLAGRWVYEQYF.

The chain employs TRBV18 and TRBJ2-6; D possibly corresponds to TRBD2 (5 bases). The CDR3 covers 16 residues. V lost 2 bases, J lost 3 bases, and 11 bases lay in between. Germline V gene sequence: CDR1 KGHSH, CDR2 LQKENI. CDR3 in DNA: TGTGCCAGCTCACCATCGGGGTACTTTGGGGCCAACGTCCTGACTTTC. This gives the protein CASSPSGYFGANVLTF.